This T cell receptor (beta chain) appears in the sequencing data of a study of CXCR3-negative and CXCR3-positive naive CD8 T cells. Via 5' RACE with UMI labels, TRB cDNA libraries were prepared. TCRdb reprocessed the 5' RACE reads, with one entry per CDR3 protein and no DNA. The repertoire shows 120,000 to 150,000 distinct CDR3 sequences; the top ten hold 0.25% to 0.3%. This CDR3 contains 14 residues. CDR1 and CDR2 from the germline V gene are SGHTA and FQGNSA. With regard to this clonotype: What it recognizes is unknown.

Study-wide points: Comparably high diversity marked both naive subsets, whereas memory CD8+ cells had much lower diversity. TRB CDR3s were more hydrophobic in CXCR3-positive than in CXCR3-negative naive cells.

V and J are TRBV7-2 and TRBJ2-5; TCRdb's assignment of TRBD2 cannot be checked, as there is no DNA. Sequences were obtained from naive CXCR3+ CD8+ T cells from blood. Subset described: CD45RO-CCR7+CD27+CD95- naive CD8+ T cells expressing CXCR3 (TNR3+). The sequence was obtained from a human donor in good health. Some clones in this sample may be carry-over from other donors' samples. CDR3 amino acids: CASQPTGLEETQYF.